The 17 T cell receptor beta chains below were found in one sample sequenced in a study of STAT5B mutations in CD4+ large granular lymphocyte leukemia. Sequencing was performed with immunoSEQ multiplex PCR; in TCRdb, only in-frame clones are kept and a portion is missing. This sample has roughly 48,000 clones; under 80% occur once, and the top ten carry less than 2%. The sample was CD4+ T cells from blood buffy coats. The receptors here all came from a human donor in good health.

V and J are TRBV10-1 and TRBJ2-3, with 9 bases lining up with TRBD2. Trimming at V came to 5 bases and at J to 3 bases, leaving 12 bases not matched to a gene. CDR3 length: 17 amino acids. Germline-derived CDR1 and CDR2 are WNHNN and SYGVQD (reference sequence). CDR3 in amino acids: CASSPSCGGARTDTQYF. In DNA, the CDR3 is TGCGCCAGCAGTCCCTCGTGCGGGGGGGCCCGGACAGATACGCAGTATTTT.

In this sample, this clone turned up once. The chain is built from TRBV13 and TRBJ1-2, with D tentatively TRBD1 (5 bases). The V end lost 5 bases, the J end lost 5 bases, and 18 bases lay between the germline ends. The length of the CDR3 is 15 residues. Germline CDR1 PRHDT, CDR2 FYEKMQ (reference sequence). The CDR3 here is CASSRERGRQYGYTF. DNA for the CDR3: TGTGCCAGCAGCAGGGAGAGGGGACGGCAATATGGCTACACCTTC.

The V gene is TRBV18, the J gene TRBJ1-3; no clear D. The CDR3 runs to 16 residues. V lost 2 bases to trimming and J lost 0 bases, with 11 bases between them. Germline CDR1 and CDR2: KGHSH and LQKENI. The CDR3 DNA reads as TGTGCCAGCTCACCAATCGAGGCGTCCTCTGGAAACACCATATATTTT. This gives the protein CASSPIEASSGNTIYF. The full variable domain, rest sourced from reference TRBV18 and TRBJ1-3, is NAGVMQNPRHLVRRRGQEARLRCSPMKGHSHVYWYRQLPEEGLKFMVYLQKENIIDESGMPKERFSAEFPKEGPSILRIQQVVRGDSAAYFCASSPIEASSGNTIYFGEGSWLTVV.

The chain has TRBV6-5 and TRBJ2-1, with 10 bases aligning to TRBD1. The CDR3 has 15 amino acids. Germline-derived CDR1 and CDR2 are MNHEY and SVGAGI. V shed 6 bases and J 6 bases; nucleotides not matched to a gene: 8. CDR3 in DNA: TGTGCCAGCAGAGCTCGGGACAGGGGTTTCAATGAGCAGTTCTTC. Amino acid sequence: CASRARDRGFNEQFF.

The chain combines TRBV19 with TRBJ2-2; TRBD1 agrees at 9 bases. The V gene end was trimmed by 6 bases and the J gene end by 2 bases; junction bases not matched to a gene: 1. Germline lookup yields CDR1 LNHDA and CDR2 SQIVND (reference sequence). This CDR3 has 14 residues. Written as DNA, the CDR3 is TGTGCCAGTAGGGACAGGGGAAACACCGGGGAGCTGTTTTTT. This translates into CASRDRGNTGELFF. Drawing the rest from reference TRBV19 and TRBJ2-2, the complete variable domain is DGGITQSPKYLFRKEGQNVTLSCEQNLNHDAMYWYRQDPGQGLRLIYYSQIVNDFQKGDIAEGYSVSREKKESFPLTVTSAQKNPTAFYLCASRDRGNTGELFFGEGSRLTVL.

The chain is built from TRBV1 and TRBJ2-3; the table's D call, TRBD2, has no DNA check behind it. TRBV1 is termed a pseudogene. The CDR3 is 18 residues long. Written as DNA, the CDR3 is TGCACCAGCAGCCCCACCAATTCCGCGGGGGATTCCACAGATACGCAGTATTTT. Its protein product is CTSSPTNSAGDSTDTQYF.

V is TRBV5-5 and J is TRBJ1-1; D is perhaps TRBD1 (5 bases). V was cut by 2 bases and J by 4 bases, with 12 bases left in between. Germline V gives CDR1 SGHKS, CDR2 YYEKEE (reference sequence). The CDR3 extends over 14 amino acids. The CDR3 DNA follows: TGTGCCAGCAGCTTCATAGGGGTGGTCACTGAAGCTTTCTTT. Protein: CASSFIGVVTEAFF.

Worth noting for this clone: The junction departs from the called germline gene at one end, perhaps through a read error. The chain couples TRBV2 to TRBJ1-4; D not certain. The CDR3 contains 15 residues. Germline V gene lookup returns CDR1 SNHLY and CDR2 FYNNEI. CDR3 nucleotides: TGTGCCAGCAGTGAAGAAATAGCCCAGAATGCAAAACTGTTTTTT. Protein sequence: CASSEEIAQNAKLFF.

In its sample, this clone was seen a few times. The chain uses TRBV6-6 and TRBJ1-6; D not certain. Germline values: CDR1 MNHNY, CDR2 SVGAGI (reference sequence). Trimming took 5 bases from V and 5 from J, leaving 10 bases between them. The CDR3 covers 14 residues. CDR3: CASSLGRNNSPLHF. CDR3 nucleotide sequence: TGTGCCAGCAGTCTAGGGCGAAATAATTCACCCCTCCACTTT.

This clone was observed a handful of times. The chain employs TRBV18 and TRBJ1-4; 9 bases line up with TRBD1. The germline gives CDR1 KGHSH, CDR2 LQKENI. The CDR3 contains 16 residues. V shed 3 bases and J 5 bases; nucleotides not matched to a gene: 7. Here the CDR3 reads CASSPFGQGNNEKLFF. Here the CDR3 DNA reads TGTGCCAGCTCACCTTTCGGACAGGGGAACAATGAAAAACTGTTTTTT.

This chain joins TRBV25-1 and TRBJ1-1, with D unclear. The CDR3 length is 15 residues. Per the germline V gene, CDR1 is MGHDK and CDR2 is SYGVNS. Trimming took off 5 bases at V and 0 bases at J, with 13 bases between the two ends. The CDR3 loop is CASSPQITVNTEAFF. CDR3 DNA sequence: TGTGCCAGCAGTCCCCAGATCACGGTGAACACTGAAGCTTTCTTT.

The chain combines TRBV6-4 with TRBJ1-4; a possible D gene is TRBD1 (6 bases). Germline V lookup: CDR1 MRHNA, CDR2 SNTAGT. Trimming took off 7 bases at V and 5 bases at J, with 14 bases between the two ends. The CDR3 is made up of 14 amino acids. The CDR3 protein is CASTPGQLNEKLFF. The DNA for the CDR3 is TGTGCCAGCACTCCCGGACAGCTAAATGAAAAACTGTTTTTT.

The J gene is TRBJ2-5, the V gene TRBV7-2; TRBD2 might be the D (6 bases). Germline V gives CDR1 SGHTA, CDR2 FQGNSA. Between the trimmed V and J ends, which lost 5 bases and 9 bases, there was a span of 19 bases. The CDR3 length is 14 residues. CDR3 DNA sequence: TGTGCCAGCAGCGCCGATCGCCTCACGGGGGCCCAGTACTTC. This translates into CASSADRLTGAQYF.

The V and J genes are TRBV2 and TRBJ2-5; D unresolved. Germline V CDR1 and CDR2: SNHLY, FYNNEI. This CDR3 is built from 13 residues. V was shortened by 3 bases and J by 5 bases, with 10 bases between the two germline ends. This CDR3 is CASSDEVFETQYF. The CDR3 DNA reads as TGTGCCAGCAGTGATGAAGTGTTCGAGACCCAGTACTTC.

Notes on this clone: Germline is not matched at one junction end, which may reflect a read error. CDR3 bases: TGCGCCAGCAGCTTGACACCAGATTCCCCCCTCCACTTT. Translating it yields CASSLTPDSPLHF. This rearrangement joins TRBV5-1 to TRBJ1-6, with no clear D. The V gene's germline CDR1 is SGHRS and CDR2 YFSETQ. CDR3 length: 13 amino acids.

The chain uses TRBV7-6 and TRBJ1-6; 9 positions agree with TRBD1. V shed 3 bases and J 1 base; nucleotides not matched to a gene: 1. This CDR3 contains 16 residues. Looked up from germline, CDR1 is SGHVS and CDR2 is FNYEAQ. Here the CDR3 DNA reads TGTGCCAGCAGCTTGGACAGGGGATCCTATAATTCACCCCTCCACTTT. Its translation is CASSLDRGSYNSPLHF. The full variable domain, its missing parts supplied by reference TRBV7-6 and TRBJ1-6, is GAGVSQSPRYKVTKRGQDVALRCDPISGHVSLYWYRQALGQGPEFLTYFNYEAQQDKSGLPNDRFSAERPEGSISTLTIQRTEQRDSAMYRCASSLDRGSYNSPLHFGNGTRLTVT.

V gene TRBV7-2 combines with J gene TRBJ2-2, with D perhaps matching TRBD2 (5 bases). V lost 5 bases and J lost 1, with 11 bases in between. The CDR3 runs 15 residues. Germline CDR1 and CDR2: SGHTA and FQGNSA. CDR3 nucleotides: TGTGCCAGCAGCCCTGCCGCGGGGAACACCGGGGAGCTGTTTTTT. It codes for CASSPAAGNTGELFF.